This TCR beta chain was captured in a study of Graves' ophthalmopathy and Graves' hyperthyroidism. Ophthalmopathy-affected donors exhibited moderate-to-severe activity, CAS ≥3, NOSPECS ≥4, and duration under 3 months. Patients were excluded if they had other autoimmune diseases or uncontrolled infections, and likewise if pregnancy or lactation applied. Looked up from germline, CDR1 is SGHTA and CDR2 is FQGNSA. The CDR3 runs 15 residues. Amplified material comprised TCR beta CDR3 regions derived from RNA transcripts. First-round RT-PCR relied on HTBI primers, and a second-round multiplex PCR came next. TCRdb re-called the multiplex PCR reads with MiXCR, one entry per CDR3 protein. The sample shows 600,000 to 950,000 distinct CDR3 sequences, roughly 40% of them seen only once. Whole-study findings and limits: The model's prediction of ophthalmopathy progression had 70.59% sensitivity and approximately 76% specificity.

Turning to this clonotype: Its specificity is unknown. A read error may account for a junction end that differs from germline.

This clonotype was sampled from an adult man with Graves' ophthalmopathy. This chain uses TRBV7-2 with TRBJ2-7; the match to TRBD2 covers 8 bases. Sequencing input: peripheral blood. The CDR3 loop is CASSEPGTSITEQYF. The DNA of the CDR3 is TGCGCCAGCAGCGAACCCGGGACTAGTATTACCGAGCAGTACTTC.